A single sample is the source of the 21 T cell receptor beta chains below, sequenced in a study of blood T cells in healthy people across ages. It was with a sample-barcoded 5' primer and a J-beta primer mix that a second PCR of roughly 7 to 12 cycles was run. TCRdb independently ran MiXCR on the 5' RACE reads; one entry per CDR3 protein. The sample has hundreds of thousands of distinct CDR3 sequences, around 21% seen once; the top ten hold roughly 3.6%. The specimen was blood. The receptors were gathered from a man between 70 and 80 years old in good health.

A note on this clonotype: The junction departs from germline at one end; a sequencing error may be responsible. The chain has TRBV5-1 and TRBJ1-4; D is ambiguous. The CDR3 sequence is 16 residues long. Per germline, CDR1 SGHRS and CDR2 YFSETQ. CDR3 loop: CASSLQSPDYNEKLFF. The CDR3 DNA is TGCGCCAGTAGCTTACAGTCCCCTGATTATAATGAAAAACTGTTTTTT.

This clonotype came up a few times. The chain recombines TRBV6-1 with TRBJ2-2; no reliable D call. Trimming took 5 bases from V and 4 from J, leaving 8 bases between them. Germline V gene data show CDR1 as MNHNS and CDR2 as SASEGT. The CDR3 is 13 amino acids. The DNA of the CDR3 is TGTGCCAGCAGTATAGTAGTCACCGGGGAGCTGTTTTTT. Amino acid sequence: CASSIVVTGELFF.

The sample holds a few counts of this clonotype. This CDR3 is CASSSMSRAYEQYF. In DNA, the CDR3 is TGTGCCAGCAGCTCCATGAGCAGGGCCTACGAGCAGTACTTC. J is TRBJ2-7 and V is TRBV7-2, with D possibly matching TRBD1 (5 bases). CDR1 and CDR2 (germline): SGHTA, FQGNSA. The CDR3 runs to 14 residues. Trimming removed 4 bases from V and 2 bases from J, with 12 bases in between. The full variable domain, completed using reference TRBV7-2 and TRBJ2-7, is GAGVSQSPSNKVTEKGKDVELRCDPISGHTALYWYRQSLGQGLEFLIYFQGNSAPDKSGLPSDRFSAERTGGSVSTLTIQRTQQEDSAVYLCASSSMSRAYEQYFGPGTRLTVT.

This clonotype occurred a few times. The chain is built from TRBV5-1 and TRBJ1-2, with TRBD1 matching 8 bases. CDR1 and CDR2 from the germline V gene are SGHRS and YFSETQ. The V and J ends lost 7 bases and 7 bases, in that order; junction bases with no gene match: 6. This CDR3 region has 12 residues. In DNA form, the CDR3 reads TGCGCCAGCGGGACAGGTTTTTCTGGCTACACCTTC. Encoded protein: CASGTGFSGYTF.

The chain couples TRBV5-5 to TRBJ2-3; D ambiguous. Germline V gives CDR1 SGHKS, CDR2 YYEKEE (reference sequence). V was pared by 4 bases and J by 9 bases, with 12 bases between. This CDR3 is 12 amino acids long. For the CDR3, the DNA is TGTGCCAGCAGCCCCCAGCTGGGGACGCAGTATTTT. Its translation is CASSPQLGTQYF.

In this sample, this clonotype turned up a few times. Since the CDR3 does not end with the conserved phenylalanine or tryptophan, this likely comes from a read error. V gene TRBV29-1 combines with J gene TRBJ1-4; D unclear. Germline V gene sequence: CDR1 SQVTM, CDR2 ANQGSEA. The ends were cut back, 4 bases at V and 8 bases at J, with 14 bases in the middle. This CDR3 is built from 13 residues. The CDR3 loop reads CSVATVTREKLFS. Here the CDR3 DNA reads TGCAGCGTTGCAACAGTCACTCGGGAAAAACTGTTTTCT.

The sample holds many counts of this clonotype. The gene calls are TRBV3-1 and TRBJ2-3; 12 nucleotides align to TRBD2. The junction had 3 bases not matched to a gene; V was cut back by 4 bases and J by 4 bases. Germline CDR1 reads LGHDT; CDR2 reads YNNKEL (reference sequence). The CDR3 is 15 amino acids. In DNA form, the CDR3 reads TGTGCCAGCAGCCGACTAGCGGGAGTGTCAGATACGCAGTATTTT. Its translation is CASSRLAGVSDTQYF.

This chain joins TRBV7-2 and TRBJ2-1, with a tentative D call TRBD2 (5 bases). Germline V lookup: CDR1 SGHTA, CDR2 FQGNSA. The CDR3 is made up of 16 amino acids. Trimming removed 1 base from V and 5 bases from J, with 15 bases in between. The CDR3: CASSLGGLGLNNEQFF. The CDR3 DNA reads as TGTGCCAGCAGCTTAGGAGGGCTAGGGTTAAACAATGAGCAGTTCTTC.

This clonotype was counted at least ten times. The J gene is TRBJ1-4, the V gene TRBV6-1; D is unclear. This CDR3 region has 14 residues. Trimming shortened V by 0 bases and J by 10 bases, and 12 bases separated the two germline ends. Germline V gene lookup returns CDR1 MNHNS and CDR2 SASEGT. Here the CDR3 reads CASSEAGAGGKLFF. CDR3 DNA sequence: TGTGCCAGCAGTGAAGCGGGAGCAGGAGGAAAACTGTTTTTT.

This clonotype was seen a handful of times. The V call is TRBV25-1, the J call TRBJ1-4, with D tentatively TRBD1 (6 bases). Trimming left V 4 bases short and J 4 bases short, with 19 bases between. The CDR3 loop spans 17 amino acids. CDR1 and CDR2 from the germline V gene are MGHDK and SYGVNS. The CDR3 nucleotides are TGTGCCAGCAGTGGGGGGCAGGGAGCGCGATATAATGAAAAACTGTTTTTT. Its protein is CASSGGQGARYNEKLFF.

Concerning this clonotype: The germline gene is not matched at one end of the junction; a read error may be the cause. This chain uses TRBV7-7 with TRBJ2-1; D unresolved. CDR1 is SSHAT, CDR2 FNYEAQ, per germline (reference sequence). This CDR3 region has 15 residues. The CDR3 region has the DNA TGTGCTAGCAGCTTAGGTCAGTTCGCCTACAATGAGCAGTTCTTC. It specifies CASSLGQFAYNEQFF.

CDR3 residues: CASSFRSEWSRRNEQFF. The CDR3 DNA reads as TGTGCCAGCAGTTTTCGTTCGGAGTGGAGCCGGAGGAATGAGCAGTTCTTC. The chain joins TRBV27 to TRBJ2-1; possibly TRBD2 for D (5 bases). From germline, CDR1 is MNHEY and CDR2 SMNVEV (reference sequence). CDR3 size: 17 residues. The germline V and J ends were trimmed by 3 bases and 7 bases, with 22 bases remaining between them.

The rearrangement joins TRBV10-3 to TRBJ2-1, with 7 bases that match TRBD2. The V gene's germline CDR1 is ENHRY and CDR2 SYGVKD. This CDR3 region has 15 residues. V lost 4 bases, J lost 3 bases, and 6 bases stayed unmatched. CDR3 sequence: CAISVAGEGYNEQFF. CDR3 nucleotides: TGTGCCATCAGTGTGGCGGGAGAGGGCTACAATGAGCAGTTCTTC.

J is TRBJ2-5 and V is TRBV9; D uncertain. Trimming left V 0 bases short and J 0 bases short, with 12 bases between. In germline, CDR1 is SGDLS, CDR2 YYNGEE. The CDR3 runs 16 residues. The CDR3 loop is CASSVVGRTYQETQYF. As DNA, the CDR3 is TGTGCCAGCAGCGTAGTTGGACGGACGTACCAAGAGACCCAGTACTTC.

J is TRBJ2-5 and V is TRBV6-1, with a tentative D call TRBD1 (5 bases). The V gene's germline CDR1 is MNHNS and CDR2 SASEGT. V was cut by 6 bases and J by 3 bases, with 11 bases left in between. The CDR3 runs 13 residues. The CDR3 here is CASSNQGKETQYF. CDR3 in DNA: TGTGCCAGCAGCAACCAGGGTAAAGAGACCCAGTACTTC.

The genes are TRBV10-3 and TRBJ2-5; 7 bases match TRBD2. CDR1 and CDR2 (germline): ENHRY, SYGVKD. Germline trimming cut 4 bases from V and 0 bases from J; bases unmatched to any gene: 5. The CDR3 is made up of 15 amino acids. Here the CDR3 DNA reads TGTGCCATCAGTGGCGCTAGCGGAAACCAAGAGACCCAGTACTTC. Translating gives CAISGASGNQETQYF.

The DNA of the CDR3 is TGTGCCAGCAGTCCTCAATGGGAGGCCAAAAACATTCAGTACTTC. Its translation is CASSPQWEAKNIQYF. V gene TRBV11-2 combines with J gene TRBJ2-4, with D perhaps matching TRBD2 (5 bases). This CDR3 is 15 amino acids long. V was cut by 6 bases and J by 1 base, with 13 bases left in between. Germline loops: CDR1 SGHAT, CDR2 FQNNGV.

CDR3 residues: CASRMTPSNEKLFF. In nucleotides, the CDR3 is TGTGCCAGTAGAATGACACCTTCTAATGAAAAACTGTTTTTT. The genes are TRBV19 and TRBJ1-4, with D unresolved. Trimming removed 6 bases at V and 3 bases at J, with 11 bases between. Germline loops: CDR1 LNHDA, CDR2 SQIVND (reference sequence). This CDR3 is built from 14 residues.

The chain uses TRBV5-1 and TRBJ1-1; D might be TRBD1 (5 bases). Germline CDR1 reads SGHRS; CDR2 reads YFSETQ. V was trimmed by 2 bases and J by 1 base, leaving 9 bases between them. The CDR3 runs to 14 residues. The CDR3 sequence: CASSFTGENTEAFF. The CDR3 DNA reads TGCGCCAGCAGCTTCACGGGGGAGAACACTGAAGCTTTCTTT.

This chain uses TRBV20-1 with TRBJ2-4, with TRBD2 matching 10 bases. Germline lookup yields CDR1 DFQATT and CDR2 SNEGSKA (reference sequence). V lost 3 bases to trimming and J lost 6 bases; unmatched junction nucleotides: 8. The CDR3 has 15 residues. CDR3 loop: CSARVLAGDVNIQYF. In DNA form, the CDR3 reads TGCAGTGCTAGGGTCCTAGCGGGGGACGTAAACATTCAGTACTTC.

This clonotype was counted a few times. The gene calls are TRBV10-3 and TRBJ2-5, with TRBD2 matching over 7 bases. The V and J ends lost 8 bases and 3 bases, in that order; junction bases with no gene match: 6. CDR1 and CDR2 (germline): ENHRY, SYGVKD. The CDR3 contains 13 residues. The CDR3 DNA sequence: TGTGCCATCGGGCTAGCGGCTAAAGAGACCCAGTACTTC. Its protein product is CAIGLAAKETQYF.